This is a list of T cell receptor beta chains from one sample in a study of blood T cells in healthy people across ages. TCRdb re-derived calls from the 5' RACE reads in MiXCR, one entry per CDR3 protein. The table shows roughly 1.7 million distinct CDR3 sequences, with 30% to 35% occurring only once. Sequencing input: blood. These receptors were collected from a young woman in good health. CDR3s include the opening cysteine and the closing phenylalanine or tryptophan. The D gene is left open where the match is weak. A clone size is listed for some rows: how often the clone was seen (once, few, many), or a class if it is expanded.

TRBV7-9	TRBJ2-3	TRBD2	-	TGTGCCAGCAGCCCCGGACTAGCGGGAGCGTATTTT	CASSPGLAGAYF
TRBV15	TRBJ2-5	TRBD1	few	TGTGCCACCAGCAAAACAGGGGATATCCAAGAGACCCAGTACTTC	CATSKTGDIQETQYF
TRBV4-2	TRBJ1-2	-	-	TGTGCCAGCAGCCCCATGGGGGGCTTCGGTGGTGACTACACCTTC	CASSPMGGFGGDYTF
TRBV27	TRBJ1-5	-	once	TGTGCCAGCAGTTCCCAGGGTCGGCCCCAGCATTTT	CASSSQGRPQHF
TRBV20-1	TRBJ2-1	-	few	TGCAGTGCTAGAGATATTCAAAGGGGGTACAATGAGCAGTTCTTC	CSARDIQRGYNEQFF
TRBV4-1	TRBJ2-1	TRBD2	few	TGCGCCAGCAGCCAAGATGGGACTAGATCAAATGAGCAGTTCTTC	CASSQDGTRSNEQFF
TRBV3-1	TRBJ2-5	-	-	TGTGCCGGCAGCCAAGGAGGGGGTTGGGAGACCCAGTACTTC	CAGSQGGGWETQYF
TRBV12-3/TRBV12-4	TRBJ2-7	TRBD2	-	TGTGCCAGCAGTTTAGGGAGCGGGAGGGCAGACGAGCAGTACTTC	CASSLGSGRADEQYF
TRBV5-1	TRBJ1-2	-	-	TGCGCCAGCAGCTTGGACTTCCGTGGCTACACCTTC	CASSLDFRGYTF
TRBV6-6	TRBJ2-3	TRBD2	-	TGTGCCAGCAGTTACTCTAGCGGGGGGACCGCAGATACGCAGTATTTT	CASSYSSGGTADTQYF
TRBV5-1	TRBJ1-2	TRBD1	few	TGCGCCAGCAGTACAGGGGGCGGGGATGGCTACACCTTC	CASSTGGGDGYTF
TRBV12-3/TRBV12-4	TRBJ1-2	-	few	TGTGCCAGCAGTTTACGAGGGGGAGAGTTTAATGGCTACACCTTC	CASSLRGGEFNGYTF
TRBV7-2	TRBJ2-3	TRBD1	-	TGTGCCAGCAGCCAGGACAGGGATTCAAATACGCAGTATTTT	CASSQDRDSNTQYF
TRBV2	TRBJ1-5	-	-	TGTGCCAGCAGTGAAGCCCGCGATCAGCCCCAGCATTTT	CASSEARDQPQHF
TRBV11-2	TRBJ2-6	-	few	TGTGCCAGCAGCCTCACAGGCAAAGGGGCCAACGTCCTGACTTTC	CASSLTGKGANVLTF
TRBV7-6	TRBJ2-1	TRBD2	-	TGTGCCAGCAGCCCCGCAGCGGGGGTACCCGCAGACAATGAGCAGTTCTTC	CASSPAAGVPADNEQFF
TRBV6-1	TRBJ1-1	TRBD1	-	TGTGCCAGCAGTGAAACCATAAGCAGGGGGCGCTTGGACACTGAAGCTTTCTTT	CASSETISRGRLDTEAFF
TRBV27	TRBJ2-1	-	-	TGTGCCAGCAGTTTATCAAAGAGCAATGAGCAGTTCTTC	CASSLSKSNEQFF
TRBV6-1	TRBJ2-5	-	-	TGTGCCAGCAGTGGACTCAAAGAGACCCAGTACTTC	CASSGLKETQYF
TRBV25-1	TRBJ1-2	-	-	TGTGCCAGCCCAGCGGGGGGGGGAGGCTACACCTTC	CASPAGGGGYTF
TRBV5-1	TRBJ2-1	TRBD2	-	TGCGCCAGCAGCATCCCCGGGACTAGCAATGAGCAGTTCTTC	CASSIPGTSNEQFF
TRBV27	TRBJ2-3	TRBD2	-	TGTGCCAGCAATTTGGACCCGGGAGGGGGTAATACGCAGTATTTT	CASNLDPGGGNTQYF
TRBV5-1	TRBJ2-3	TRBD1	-	TGCGCCAGCAGCTCGGGGACAGTTGATACGCAGTATTTT	CASSSGTVDTQYF
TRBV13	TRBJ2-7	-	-	TGTGCCAGCAGCTTAAGCGGCCTTGCCTGCGAGCAGTACTTC	CASSLSGLACEQYF
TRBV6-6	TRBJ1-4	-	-	TGTGCCAGCAGTTACGGACCCGGTGAAAAACTGTTTTTT	CASSYGPGEKLFF
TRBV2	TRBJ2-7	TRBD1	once	TGTGCCAGCGTACGGGACAGGGCGGTCGAGCAGTACTTC	CASVRDRAVEQYF
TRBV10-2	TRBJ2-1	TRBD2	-	TGCGCCAGCAGTGAGCCAACGGGGGAGGGAGGTGATGAGCAGTTCTTC	CASSEPTGEGGDEQFF
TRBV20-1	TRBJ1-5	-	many	TGCAGTGCTAGAGGCGGCAATCAGCCCCAGCATTTT	CSARGGNQPQHF
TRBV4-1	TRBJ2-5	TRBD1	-	TGCGCCAGCAGCCAAGCTCCGACAGGGGGTCCCAAAGAGACCCAGTACTTC	CASSQAPTGGPKETQYF
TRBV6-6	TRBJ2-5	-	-	TGTGCCAGCAGTTACGTAGGGGGAGGAGAGACCCAGTACTTC	CASSYVGGGETQYF
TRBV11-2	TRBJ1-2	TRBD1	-	TGTGCCAGCAGGGGAATCCGGGACAGGGAAAATGGCTACACCTTC	CASRGIRDRENGYTF
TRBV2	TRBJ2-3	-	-	TGTGCCAGCAGTGAGTTTGGACTCCGCACAGATACGCAGTATTTT	CASSEFGLRTDTQYF
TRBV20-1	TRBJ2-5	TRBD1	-	TGCAGTGCTAGAGCCGGGACAGGGGTCCAAGAGACCCAGTACTTC	CSARAGTGVQETQYF
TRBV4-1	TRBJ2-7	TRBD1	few	TGCGCCAGCAGCCCCAGGGGGCAACTTAGCTCCTACGAGCAGTACTTC	CASSPRGQLSSYEQYF
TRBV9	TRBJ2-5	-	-	TGTGCCAGCAGCGTAGGCCCTTGGACTACCCGGCCGGGGGCCCAGTACTTC	CASSVGPWTTRPGAQYF
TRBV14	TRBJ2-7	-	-	TGTGCCAGCAGCCTTACAGGGTTCCCCTACGAGCAGTACTTC	CASSLTGFPYEQYF
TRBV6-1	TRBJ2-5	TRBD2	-	TGTGCCAGCAGGATAGCGGGAGGAGAGACCCAGTACTTC	CASRIAGGETQYF